This is a list of T cell receptor beta chains from one sample in a study of Ad26.COV2.S vaccination and SARS-CoV-2 variants. Sequencing used immunoSEQ multiplex PCR; TCRdb keeps in-frame clones, though not all of them. Of about 390,000 clones listed, about 88% are singletons. Source: peripheral blood, taken in a trial of Ad26.COV2.S vaccine versus placebo. These receptor sequences come from a person aged 18-65 years who received the Ad26.COV2.S COVID-19 vaccine or a placebo. Both conserved end residues are part of each CDR3. The D gene is left open where the match is weak. Not all rows give a size; the values are once, few, many and, for expanded clones, a class.

v_gene	abundance	d_gene	j_gene	CDR3nt	CDR3aa
TRBV6-5	.	.	TRBJ1-3	TGTGCCAGCTTGCCCCAGAGCTCTGGAAACACCATATATTTT	CASLPQSSGNTIYF
TRBV6-5	.	.	TRBJ1-5	TGTGCCAGCAGTATAGAGGGCAATCAGCCCCAGCATTTT	CASSIEGNQPQHF
TRBV5-1	.	.	TRBJ1-1	TGCGCCAGCACCCAGGACAGCTTGAACACTGAAGCTTTCTTT	CASTQDSLNTEAFF
TRBV18	.	.	TRBJ2-3	TGTGCCAGCTCACCCCAAATTTCTAGCACAGATACGCAGTATTTT	CASSPQISSTDTQYF
TRBV3-1/TRBV3-2	.	.	TRBJ1-6	TGTGCCAGCAGCCAAGGGGGGATGAATTCACCCCTCCACTTT	CASSQGGMNSPLHF
TRBV2	.	.	TRBJ1-2	TGTGCCAGCAGTGAGGGTCGGGGGGCAGTTGGCTACACCTTC	CASSEGRGAVGYTF
TRBV4-3	few	.	TRBJ2-7	TGCGCCAGCAGCCAATCCCCAGGGGATGAGCAGTACTTC	CASSQSPGDEQYF
TRBV6-6	.	.	TRBJ2-7	TGTGCCAGTTCCCGACAGGAGCTCTACGAGCAGTACTTC	CASSRQELYEQYF
TRBV6-5	few	.	TRBJ2-7	TGTGCCAGCAGCCTGGACAGATCCTACGAGCAGTACTTC	CASSLDRSYEQYF
TRBV14	.	TRBD2	TRBJ2-5	TGTGCCAGCAGCAAAAGCGGGGGGCGTCGTAGAGAGACCCAGTACTTC	CASSKSGGRRRETQYF
TRBV12-3/TRBV12-4	.	.	TRBJ2-7	TGTGCCAGCAGTTTGAAGGGTACCGAGCAGTACTTC	CASSLKGTEQYF
TRBV6-5	.	TRBD1	TRBJ2-7	TGTGCCAGCAGTTACTCCGGGACAGGGAGCTACGAGCAGTACTTC	CASSYSGTGSYEQYF
TRBV2	.	.	TRBJ1-3	TGTGCCAGATCGGGTGTAACTCTCCTCTCTGGAAACACCATATATTTT	CARSGVTLLSGNTIYF
TRBV9	.	.	TRBJ1-1	TGTGCCAGCAGCATACCCGGGAATACTGAAGCTTTCTTT	CASSIPGNTEAFF
TRBV30	.	.	TRBJ2-7	TGTGCCTGGGCACTGTCTATAGGACTGGCTGCCGGGACGTCGTCCTACGAGCAGTACTTC	CAWALSIGLAAGTSSYEQYF
TRBV2	.	.	TRBJ1-1	TGTGCCAGCACCTTCGGGAGGGAGCGACAAGCTTTCTTT	CASTFGRERQAFF
TRBV2	.	TRBD1	TRBJ1-1	TGTGCCAGCAGTAGAGGAGGACAGGTCAACACTGAAGCTTTCTTT	CASSRGGQVNTEAFF
TRBV7-2	.	TRBD1	TRBJ1-1	TGTGCCAGCAGCATGACTAGGGGGCGAGGCACTGAAGCTTTCTTT	CASSMTRGRGTEAFF
TRBV7-5	.	.	TRBJ2-7	TGTGTCAGAAGCCCAGAGTACGAGCAGTACTTC	CVRSPEYEQYF
TRBV7-2	.	TRBD1	TRBJ1-2	TGTGCCAGCAGCTTAGCCGCAGCAGGGGGCGGCTATGGCTACACCTTC	CASSLAAAGGGYGYTF
TRBV2	few	.	TRBJ1-5	TGTGCCAGCAGTGGCGACAATCGTAGCAATCAGCCCCAGCATTTT	CASSGDNRSNQPQHF
TRBV25-1	.	.	TRBJ1-4	TGTGCCAGCAGTGGAACAGGCTCAACTAATGAAAAACTGTTTTTT	CASSGTGSTNEKLFF
TRBV7-9	.	.	TRBJ1-2	TGTGCTAGCAGCGAAGGACACGGGCCCTATGGCTACACCTTC	CASSEGHGPYGYTF
TRBV4-3	.	TRBD1	TRBJ1-5	TGCGCCAGCAGCCAAGAGACAGGGGCTCAGCCCCAGCATTTT	CASSQETGAQPQHF
TRBV10-3	.	TRBD1	TRBJ2-1	TGTGCCATCCGATACCAAGGGGGCGACGGGAATGAGCAGTTCTTC	CAIRYQGGDGNEQFF
TRBV18	.	.	TRBJ2-7	TGTGCCAGCTCACCCGAGGGGTGGGGAGGCTCCTACGAGCAGTACTTC	CASSPEGWGGSYEQYF
TRBV6-5	.	.	TRBJ1-2	TGTGCCAGCACCGAGGGCTATGGCTACACCTTC	CASTEGYGYTF
TRBV27	.	.	TRBJ1-4	TGTGCCAGCAGGGGCGGGGGTAATGAAAAACTGTTTTTT	CASRGGGNEKLFF